This paragraph covers one T cell receptor (beta chain) sequence. The germline V gene has CDR1 LNHDA and CDR2 SQIVND (reference sequence). Trimming took 5 bases from V and 1 from J; bases not matched to a gene: 6. This CDR3 has 15 residues. Sequencing was performed with immunoSEQ multiplex PCR; in TCRdb, only in-frame clones are kept and a portion is missing. The sample includes around 240,000 clones, roughly nine tenths of them seen just once. This entry comes from a study of blood T cell repertoires in COVID-19. Study background: COVID-19 samples collected from the United States, Italy and Spain covered acute and convalescent phases. Nucleic acid was either cDNA or gDNA, and it came from T cells, B-cell-depleted T cells, or PBMCs.

This study enrolled people aged about 18 to 90 from about 24 US geographic areas. The source is a human donor in a cohort exposed to, infected with or recovered from COVID-19 (not recorded which). The donor label of this sample is uncertain. The chain combines TRBV19 with TRBJ2-5; 8 bases fit TRBD1. Material for sequencing was PBMCs or T cells enriched from blood (not recorded which). The CDR3 DNA reads TGTGCCAGTAGTGAGACAGGGGACCCCCAAGAGACCCAGTACTTC. The encoded protein is CASSETGDPQETQYF.